The source of this T cell receptor (beta chain) is a study of OX40 agonist ivuxolimab in advanced cancers. Study information: Three individuals attained partial responses, comprising one hepatocellular carcinoma case and two cutaneous melanoma cases. Study outcomes and limitations: Dose levels from 0.1 to 3.0 mg/kg saw CD4+ and CD8+ blood T cells expand clonally by week 6. Some nonresponders likewise displayed low normalized T-cell clonal expansion.

A word on this clone: The antigen is not known.

The sampling schedule covered blood at baseline, cycle 4 day 1, and cycle 7 day 1. TCRdb's copy holds only in-frame clones and misses some; the assay was immunoSEQ multiplex PCR. Among about 59,000 clones listed, approximately 87% were seen once. This TCR came from an adult with an advanced solid tumor such as melanoma, head and neck, liver or kidney cancer. The sample consisted of CD4+ or CD8+ T cells sorted from blood, taken in a trial of the OX40 agonist ivuxolimab.

The CDR3 nucleotides are TGTGCCAGTAGTCCTGGACAGGGGGCAAACTACGAGCAGTACTTC. Its translation: CASSPGQGANYEQYF. The rearrangement joins TRBV19 to TRBJ2-7; 11 bases match TRBD1. CDR1 LNHDA and CDR2 SQIVND come from the germline V gene (reference sequence). The CDR3 is 15 amino acids. The V segment lost 5 bases and the J segment 3 bases; nucleotides outside the gene matches: 6.